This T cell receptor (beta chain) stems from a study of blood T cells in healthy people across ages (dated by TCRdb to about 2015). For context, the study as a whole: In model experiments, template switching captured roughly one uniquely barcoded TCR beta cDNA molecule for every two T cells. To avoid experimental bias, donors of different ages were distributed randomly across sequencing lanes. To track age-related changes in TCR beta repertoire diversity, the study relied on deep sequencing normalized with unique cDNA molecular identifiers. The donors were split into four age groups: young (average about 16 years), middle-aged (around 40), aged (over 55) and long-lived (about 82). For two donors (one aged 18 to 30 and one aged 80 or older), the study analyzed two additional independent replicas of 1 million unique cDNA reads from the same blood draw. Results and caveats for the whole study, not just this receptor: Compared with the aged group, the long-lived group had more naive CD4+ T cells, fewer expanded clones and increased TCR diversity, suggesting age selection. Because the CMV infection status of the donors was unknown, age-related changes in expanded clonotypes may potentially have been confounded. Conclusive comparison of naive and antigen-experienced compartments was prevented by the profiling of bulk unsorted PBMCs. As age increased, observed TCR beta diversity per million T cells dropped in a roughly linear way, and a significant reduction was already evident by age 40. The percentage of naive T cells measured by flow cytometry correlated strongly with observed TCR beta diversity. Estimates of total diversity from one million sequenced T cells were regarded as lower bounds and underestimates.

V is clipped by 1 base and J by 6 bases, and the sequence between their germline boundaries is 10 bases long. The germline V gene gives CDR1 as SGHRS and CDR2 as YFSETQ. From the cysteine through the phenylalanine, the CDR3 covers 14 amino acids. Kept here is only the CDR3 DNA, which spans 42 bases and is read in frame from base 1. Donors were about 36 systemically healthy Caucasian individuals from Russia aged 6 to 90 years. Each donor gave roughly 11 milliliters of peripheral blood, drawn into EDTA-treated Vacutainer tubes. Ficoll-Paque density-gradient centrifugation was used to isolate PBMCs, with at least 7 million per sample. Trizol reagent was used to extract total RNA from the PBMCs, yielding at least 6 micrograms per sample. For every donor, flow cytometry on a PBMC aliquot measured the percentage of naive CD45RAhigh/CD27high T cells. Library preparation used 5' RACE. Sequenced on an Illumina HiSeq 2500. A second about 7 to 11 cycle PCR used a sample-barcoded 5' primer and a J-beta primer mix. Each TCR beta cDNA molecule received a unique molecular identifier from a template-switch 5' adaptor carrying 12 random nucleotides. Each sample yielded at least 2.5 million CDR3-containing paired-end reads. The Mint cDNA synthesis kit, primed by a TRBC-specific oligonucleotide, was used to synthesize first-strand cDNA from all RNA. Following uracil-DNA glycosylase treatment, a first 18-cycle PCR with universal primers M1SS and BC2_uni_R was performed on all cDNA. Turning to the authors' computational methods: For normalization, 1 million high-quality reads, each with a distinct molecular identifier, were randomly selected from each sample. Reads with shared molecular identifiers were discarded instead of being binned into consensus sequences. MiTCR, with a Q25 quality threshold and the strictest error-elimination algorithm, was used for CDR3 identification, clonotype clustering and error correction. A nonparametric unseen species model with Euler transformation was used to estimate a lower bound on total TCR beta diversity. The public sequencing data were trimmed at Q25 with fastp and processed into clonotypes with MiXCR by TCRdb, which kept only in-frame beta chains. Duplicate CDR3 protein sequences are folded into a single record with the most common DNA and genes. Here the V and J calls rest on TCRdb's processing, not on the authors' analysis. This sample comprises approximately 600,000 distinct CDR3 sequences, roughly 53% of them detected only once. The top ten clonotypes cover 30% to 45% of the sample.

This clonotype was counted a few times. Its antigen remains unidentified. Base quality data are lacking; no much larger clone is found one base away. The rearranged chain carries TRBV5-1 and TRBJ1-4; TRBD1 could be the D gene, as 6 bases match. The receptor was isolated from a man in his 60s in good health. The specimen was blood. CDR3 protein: CASSLWGADEKLFF. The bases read TGCGCCAGCAGCTTGTGGGGGGCGGATGAAAAACTGTTTTTT.